Sequencing of this T cell receptor (beta chain) was carried out in a study of immune heterogeneity within non-small cell lung tumors. Study conclusions and caveats: Identical dominant CDR3 beta clonotypes recurred among a patient's tumor sites, alongside site-unique high-frequency clones. Comparison across individual patients showed largely distinct high-frequency T-cell receptor beta clonotypes.

This clonotype has a handful of counts. Its cognate antigen is unknown. For each sample, template was roughly 640 ng of bulk tumor genomic DNA. Biopsies, several per primary tumor and spaced far apart, were collected during surgery. Newly diagnosed with untreated non-small cell lung cancer, the patients underwent curative surgery. Non-small cell lung cancer patients, newly diagnosed and having surgery with curative intent, served as donors. With 32 V and 13 J primers, multiplex PCR amplified the TCR beta CDR3. Via MiXCR, TCRdb re-called the multiplex PCR reads, giving one row per CDR3 protein. In the table there are 20,000 to 25,000 distinct CDR3 sequences, about 26% of which are singletons. The V end lost 4 bases, the J end lost 5 bases, and 23 bases lay between the germline ends. This CDR3 comprises 17 residues. Germline CDR1 SGHTA, CDR2 FQGNSA.

This chain connects TRBV7-2 to TRBJ2-5; D is undetermined. Sequenced sample: lung tumor tissue. The clonotype comes from a middle-aged man with non-small cell lung cancer. The DNA for the CDR3 is TGTGCCAGCAGCTCCCACCGCGCCGGGCGGAGCAGGGAGACCCAGTACTTC. Residues: CASSSHRAGRSRETQYF.